The sample holds one count of the clone carrying this T cell receptor beta chain. Antigen specificity is unknown. One end of the junction varies from germline; a read error may be responsible. Measured with immunoSEQ multiplex PCR; TCRdb has only the in-frame clones, and not every one. The sample has 65,000 to 95,000 clones, almost 90% seen once. The data originate from a study of OX40 agonist ivuxolimab in advanced cancers. At the level of the study: Prior checkpoint blockade (anti-PD-1, anti-PD-L1 or anti-CTLA-4) was permitted; over 30% had it. Partial response was recorded in three patients: one hepatocellular carcinoma and two cutaneous melanoma cases.

Study-level points and caveats: Individuals who were partial responders at 0.1-3.0 mg/kg had clonal expansion that ranked among the lowest.

CDR1 and CDR2 from the germline V gene are LNHDA and SQIVND (reference sequence). This CDR3 region has 13 residues. The sequencing here drew on CD4+ or CD8+ T cells sorted from blood, taken in a trial of the OX40 agonist ivuxolimab. This receptor was identified in an adult with an advanced solid tumor such as melanoma, head and neck, liver or kidney cancer. J is TRBJ2-3 and V is TRBV19, with D hard to call. This chain's CDR3 is CACRVGGTDTQYF. The CDR3 DNA reads TGTGCCTGTAGGGTAGGAGGCACAGATACGCAGTATTTT.